This T cell receptor beta chain was recorded in a study of blood T cell repertoires in COVID-19. Study context: Acute and convalescent COVID-19 specimens originated in the United States, Italy and Spain. The cDNA or gDNA used as material had been derived from T cells, B-cell-depleted T cells, or PBMCs.

Seattle's enrolled individuals joined amid active infection and were then monitored longitudinally. The CDR3 runs 14 residues. V lost 7 bases, J lost 0 bases, and 12 bases lay in between. Germline V gene data show CDR1 as MDHEN and CDR2 as SYDVKM. Per the study methods: Reference gene primers were amplified, and this amplification served to estimate nucleated cell counts. TCRdb's copy holds only in-frame clones and misses some; the assay was immunoSEQ multiplex PCR. The V and J calls and the clone size are those of that table, but D and trimming were determined from the DNA. This table has some 360,000 clones, approximately 90% appearing once.

The rearrangement joins TRBV28 to TRBJ1-1; the D gene is possibly TRBD1 (5 bases). The sample taken for sequencing was peripheral blood. The sequence came from an older woman with COVID-19, enrolled during active disease. CDR3 sequence: CASKIGHLNTEAFF. DNA of the CDR3: TGTGCCAGCAAAATAGGACACCTGAACACTGAAGCTTTCTTT. Full variable domain (remainder filled in from reference TRBV28 and TRBJ1-1): DVKVTQSSRYLVKRTGEKVFLECVQDMDHENMFWYRQDPGLGLRLIYFSYDVKMKEKGDIPEGYSVSREKKERFSLILESASTNQTSMYLCASKIGHLNTEAFFGQGTRLTVV.